This is a list of T cell receptor beta chains from one sample in a study of Ad26.COV2.S vaccination and SARS-CoV-2 variants. Sequencing was performed with immunoSEQ multiplex PCR; in TCRdb, only in-frame clones are kept and a portion is missing. In the table there are 300,000 to 400,000 clones, roughly 90% of which are singletons. The sample in question was peripheral blood, obtained in a trial of Ad26.COV2.S vaccine versus placebo. These receptors were taken from a person between 18 and 65 years old who received the Ad26.COV2.S COVID-19 vaccine or a placebo. Each CDR3 is given with its conserved first and last residue.

V gene	J gene	CDR3 protein
TRBV4-3	TRBJ2-1	CASSQAPGGDYNEQFF
TRBV6-5	TRBJ2-1	CASSYSGLAGYNEQFF
TRBV28	TRBJ2-7	CATRRLGTSYEQYF
TRBV27	TRBJ1-1	CASSLSRVNTEAFF
TRBV7-8	TRBJ2-5	CASSLSGETQYF
TRBV5-1	TRBJ1-3	CASRIAGTDWSTIYF
TRBV7-2	TRBJ2-1	CASRIMGEVGQFF
TRBV19	TRBJ2-5	CASSPSPGAPETQYF
TRBV28	TRBJ1-1	CASSPPARSVAFF
TRBV6-5	TRBJ2-2	CASSYRLAGTGELFF
TRBV27	TRBJ1-6	CASRDGYSPLHF
TRBV7-9	TRBJ2-7	CASSPPTSGKEYEQYF
TRBV4-2	TRBJ1-3	CASSRMTASDGTIYF
TRBV7-8	TRBJ1-1	CASSESTLGTEAFF
TRBV29-1	TRBJ1-1	CSVGQNTEAFF
TRBV5-1	TRBJ1-2	CASSREGQSYGYTF
TRBV6-2/TRBV6-3	TRBJ2-3	CASSGDRADYTDTQYF
TRBV3-1/TRBV3-2	TRBJ1-5	CASRTGRDHSNQPQHF
TRBV25-1	TRBJ1-2	CASSESVRVSSYYGYTF
TRBV6-6	TRBJ1-2	CASSYNRVVAYGYTF
TRBV7-9	TRBJ2-1	CASRPAGTSPYNEQFF
TRBV7-8	TRBJ1-5	CASSPFNQPQHF
TRBV19	TRBJ1-1	CASSIFLQGLVNTEAFF
TRBV11-2	TRBJ2-3	CASSLSGTDTQYF
TRBV6-4	TRBJ1-1	CASSVRPEGTEAFF
TRBV27	TRBJ1-2	CASSSPGRGSGYTF
TRBV6-5	TRBJ1-6	CASSRYSNSPLHF
TRBV6-1	TRBJ1-5	CASSEGDRRQPQHF
TRBV4-3	TRBJ2-2	CASRPQGNTGELFF
TRBV7-2	TRBJ1-5	CASSLKWGSNQPQHF
TRBV6-5	TRBJ2-6	CASSYRPGSGANVLTF
TRBV6-5	TRBJ1-6	CASRSLSSYNSPLHF
TRBV7-8	TRBJ1-1	CASSPRGGNGGEAFF
TRBV30	TRBJ1-4	CAWSGGRGDEKLFF
TRBV7-2	TRBJ2-3	CASSLWREGTDTQYF
TRBV7-2	TRBJ2-1	CASSLDSYNEQFF
TRBV19	TRBJ2-7	CASSIRDSTYEQYF
TRBV27	TRBJ2-2	CASKVRSGTGELFF
TRBV3-1/TRBV3-2	TRBJ1-1	CASSQELYTEAFF
TRBV18	TRBJ2-1	CASSPGIQLNEQFF
TRBV7-2	TRBJ2-3	CASSLQAGVSDTQYF
TRBV14	TRBJ1-4	CASSQTTGTVNEKLFF
TRBV5-1	TRBJ2-1	CASSLAGSSYNEQFF
TRBV7-9	TRBJ1-5	CASSFAGNQPQHF
TRBV7-9	TRBJ1-5	CASSLAGGNNQPQHF
TRBV7-8	TRBJ2-2	CASSFNPNTGELFF
TRBV9	TRBJ1-6	CASSRDSTPLHF
TRBV4-1	TRBJ2-1	CASSQEGGEQFF
TRBV12-5	TRBJ1-2	CASGLPRGVPSNYGYTF
TRBV7-2	TRBJ1-5	CASSLVWGSNQPQHF
TRBV7-3	TRBJ2-1	CASSPSRVEQFF
TRBV7-6	TRBJ2-1	CASTPQGPNEQFF
TRBV15	TRBJ2-5	CATSRVGGFQETQYF
TRBV28	TRBJ1-2	CASSLPYNYGYTF
TRBV5-6	TRBJ2-3	CASTLIVTDTQYF
TRBV28	TRBJ1-4	CASSLPGQGNEKLFF
TRBV28	TRBJ2-1	CATTLLESYNEQFF